Following are 9 T cell receptor beta chains from one sample sequenced in a study of CD8 T cells in ankylosing spondylitis. From the 5' RACE reads, TCRdb called clonotypes with MiXCR, one entry per CDR3 protein. The table records approximately 150,000 distinct CDR3 sequences, 17% of them present only once. What these receptors recognize is not known. Overall study findings and caveats: A motif of roughly 8 highly homologous TCR beta variants was seen as apparently characteristic of ankylosing spondylitis blood.

The sample was blood, either unsorted or a sorted T cell fraction (not recorded which). The receptors shown here come from a male donor with ankylosing spondylitis.

This clonotype was observed a few times. V is TRBV9 and J is TRBJ1-1, with D possibly being TRBD1 (5 bases). Trimming pared 0 bases from V and 7 bases from J, leaving 13 bases between. The CDR3 has 14 residues. The germline CDR1 and CDR2 sequences are SGDLS and YYNGEE. CDR3 in amino acids: CASSVASTGREAFF. CDR3 DNA: TGTGCCAGCAGCGTAGCTAGCACAGGCCGTGAAGCTTTCTTT.

The V call is TRBV5-1, the J call TRBJ1-1; D call uncertain. CDR1 SGHRS and CDR2 YFSETQ come from the germline V gene. The CDR3 spans 12 residues. V lost 0 bases and J 4 bases, leaving 4 bases between the germline ends. CDR3 loop: CASSLDFTEAFF. CDR3 bases: TGCGCCAGCAGCTTGGACTTCACTGAAGCTTTCTTT.

The sample holds many counts of this clonotype. The chain couples TRBV7-9 to TRBJ2-2; D possibly corresponds to TRBD2 (6 bases). In germline, CDR1 is SEHNR, CDR2 FQNEAQ (reference sequence). This CDR3 region has 15 residues. V dropped 0 bases and J dropped 1 base, with 6 bases sitting between them. CDR3 sequence: CASSLAGGNTGELFF. In nucleotides, the CDR3 is TGTGCCAGCAGCTTAGCGGGAGGGAACACCGGGGAGCTGTTTTTT.

There are a few counts of this clonotype. The genes are TRBV14 and TRBJ2-1, with 9 bases matching TRBD1. This CDR3 has 16 amino acids. Germline-derived CDR1 and CDR2 are SGHDN and FVKESK. V was pared by 4 bases and J by 2 bases, with 6 bases of the junction left unmatched. The CDR3 sequence: CASSPGTGKTYNEQFF. The CDR3 nucleotides read TGTGCCAGCAGCCCCGGGACAGGGAAGACCTACAATGAGCAGTTCTTC. The full variable domain, its missing parts supplied by reference TRBV14 and TRBJ2-1, is EAGVTQFPSHSVIEKGQTVTLRCDPISGHDNLYWYRRVMGKEIKFLLHFVKESKQDESGMPNNRFLAERTGGTYSTLKVQPAELEDSGVYFCASSPGTGKTYNEQFFGPGTRLTVL.

The rearrangement links TRBV29-1 to TRBJ2-7, with D perhaps assigned TRBD1 or TRBD2 (5 bases each). Germline CDR1 SQVTM, CDR2 ANQGSEA. The CDR3 totals 12 residues. V was cut by 8 bases and J by 5 bases, with 16 bases left in between. Written as DNA, the CDR3 is TGCAGCAGGGGCCCAGTCGGGAACGAGCAGTACTTC. Protein sequence: CSRGPVGNEQYF.

CDR3 protein: CASSPSHRAYEQYF. CDR3 in DNA: TGTGCCAGTAGTCCATCTCACAGGGCCTACGAGCAGTACTTC. The chain employs TRBV19 and TRBJ2-7, with D possibly TRBD1 on 6 matching bases. Germline CDR1 and CDR2: LNHDA and SQIVND (reference sequence). The CDR3 is made up of 14 amino acids. Trimming left V 5 bases short and J 2 bases short, with 13 bases between.

This clonotype was recorded a few times. The V and J genes are TRBV7-8 and TRBJ1-4; the D gene is possibly TRBD1 (5 bases). Germline assignment: CDR1 SGHVS and CDR2 FQNEAQ. V lost 2 bases and J lost 7, with 8 bases in between. The CDR3 consists of 13 residues. CDR3 sequence reads: CASSLQGAEKLFF. For the CDR3, the DNA is TGTGCCAGCAGCTTACAGGGTGCTGAAAAACTGTTTTTT.

This clonotype has more than one count but fewer than ten. The rearrangement links TRBV25-1 to TRBJ2-7; D not certain. Germline V gives CDR1 MGHDK, CDR2 SYGVNS. The CDR3 totals 13 residues. V dropped 3 bases and J dropped 3 bases, with 9 bases sitting between them. The CDR3 loop reads CASSEGFLYEQYF. CDR3 in DNA: TGTGCCAGCAGTGAGGGTTTCCTCTACGAGCAGTACTTC.

This chain connects TRBV7-2 to TRBJ2-2; TRBD2 agrees at 7 bases. V lost 1 base, J lost 6 bases, and 5 bases stayed unmatched. This CDR3 has 15 residues. CDR1 SGHTA and CDR2 FQGNSA come from the germline V gene. The CDR3, as DNA: TGTGCCAGCAGCTTAGGGGGCGGGAGAGCCGGGGAGCTGTTTTTT. This codes for CASSLGGGRAGELFF.